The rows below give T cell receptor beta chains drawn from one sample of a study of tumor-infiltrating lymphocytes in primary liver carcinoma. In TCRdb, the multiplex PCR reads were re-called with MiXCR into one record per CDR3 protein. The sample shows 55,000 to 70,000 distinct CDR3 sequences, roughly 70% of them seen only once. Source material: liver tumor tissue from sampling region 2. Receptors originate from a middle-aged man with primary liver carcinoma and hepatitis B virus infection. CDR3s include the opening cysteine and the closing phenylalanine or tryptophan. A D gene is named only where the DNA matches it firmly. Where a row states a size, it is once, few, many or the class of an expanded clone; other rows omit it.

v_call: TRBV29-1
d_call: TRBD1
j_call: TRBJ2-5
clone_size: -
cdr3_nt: TGCAGCGTTGAGATCGACAGGGGGCACGGAGAGACCCGGTACTTC
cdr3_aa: CSVEIDRGHGETRYF

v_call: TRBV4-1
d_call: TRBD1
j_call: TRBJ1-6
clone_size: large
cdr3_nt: TGCGCCAGCAGCCACCACCTACAGGGGGCGGATTCACCCCTCCACTTT
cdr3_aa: CASSHHLQGADSPLHF

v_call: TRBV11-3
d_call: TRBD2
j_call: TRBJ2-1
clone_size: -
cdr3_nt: TGTGCCAACAGCTTAGATCAGCGGGAGGCGTTCAGCCCCTACAATGAGCAGTTCTTC
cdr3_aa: CANSLDQREAFSPYNEQFF

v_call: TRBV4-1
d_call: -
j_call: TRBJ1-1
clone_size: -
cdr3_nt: TGCGCCGGCAGCCAAAATGGGTACACTGAAGCTTTCTTT
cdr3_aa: CAGSQNGYTEAFF

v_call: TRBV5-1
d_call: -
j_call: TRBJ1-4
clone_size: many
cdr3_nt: TGCGCCAGCAGCTTGGCTGGATCCACGGGTTATGAAAAACTGTTTTTT
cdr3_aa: CASSLAGSTGYEKLFF

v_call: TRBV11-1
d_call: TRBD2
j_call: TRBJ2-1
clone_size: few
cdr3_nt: TGTGCCAGCAGCCCTAGCGGGAGGGCCTACAATGAGCAGTTCTTC
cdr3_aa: CASSPSGRAYNEQFF

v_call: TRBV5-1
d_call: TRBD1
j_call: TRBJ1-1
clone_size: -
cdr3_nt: TGCGCCAGCACGCCTAGTGGACAGGGGGCGAACACTGAAGCTTTCTTT
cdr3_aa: CASTPSGQGANTEAFF

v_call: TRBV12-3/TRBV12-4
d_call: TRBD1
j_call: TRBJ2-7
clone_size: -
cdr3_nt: TGTGCCAGCAGACCTCAGGGGGCACGAGGCAGCGAGCAGTACTTC
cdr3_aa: CASRPQGARGSEQYF

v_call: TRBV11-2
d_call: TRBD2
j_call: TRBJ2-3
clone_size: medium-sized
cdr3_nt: TGTGCCAGCAGCACCGGGACTAGCGGCACAGATACGCAGTATTTT
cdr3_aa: CASSTGTSGTDTQYF

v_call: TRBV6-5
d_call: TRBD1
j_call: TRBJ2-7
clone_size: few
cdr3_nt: TGTGCCAGCACGTCCCATACAGGGGGCGAGCAGTACTTC
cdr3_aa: CASTSHTGGEQYF

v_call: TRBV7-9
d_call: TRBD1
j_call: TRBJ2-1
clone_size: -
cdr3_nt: TGTGCCAGCAACCTCCGGGACAGGGATGTCGATGAGCAGCTCTTC
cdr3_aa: CASNLRDRDVDEQLF

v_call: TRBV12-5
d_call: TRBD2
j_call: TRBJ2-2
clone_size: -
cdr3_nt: TGTGCTAGTGGTGTGGAGCGGGAATCAGGTACCGTGGAGCTGTTTTTT
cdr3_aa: CASGVERESGTVELFF

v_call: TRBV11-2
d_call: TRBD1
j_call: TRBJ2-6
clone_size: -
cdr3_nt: TGTGCCAGCAGCCGACGGACAGGGTCTGTGTCTGGGGCCAACGTCCTGACTTTC
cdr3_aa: CASSRRTGSVSGANVLTF

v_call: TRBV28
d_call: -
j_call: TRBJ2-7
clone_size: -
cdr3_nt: TGTGCCAGCAGTATGGGACGGCAGGATTCCAACGAGCAGTACTTC
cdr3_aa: CASSMGRQDSNEQYF

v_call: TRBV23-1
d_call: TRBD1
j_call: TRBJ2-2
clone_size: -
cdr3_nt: TGCGCCAGCACCCCTATAAACGTACTGGGACAGGTCCACACCGGGGAGCTGTTTTTT
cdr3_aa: CASTPINVLGQVHTGELFF

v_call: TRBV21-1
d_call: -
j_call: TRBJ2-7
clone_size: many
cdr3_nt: TGTGCCAGCAGCAAACCGGGACACTCCTACGAGCAGTACTTC
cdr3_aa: CASSKPGHSYEQYF

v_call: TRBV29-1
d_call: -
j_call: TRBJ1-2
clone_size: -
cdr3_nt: -
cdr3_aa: CSVVFGNGNTF

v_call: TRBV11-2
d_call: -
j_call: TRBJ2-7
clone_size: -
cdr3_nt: TGTGCCAGCCTGACCCGGGGATTGAGTTACGAGCAGTACTTC
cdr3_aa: CASLTRGLSYEQYF

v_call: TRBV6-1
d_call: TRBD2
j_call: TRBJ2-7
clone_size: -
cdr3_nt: TGTGCTAGCAGTCGGACTAGCGGCGTCTTTACCTACGAGCCGTACTTC
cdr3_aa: CASSRTSGVFTYEPYF

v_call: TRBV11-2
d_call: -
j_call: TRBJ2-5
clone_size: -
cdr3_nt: TGTGCCAGCAGCCTTAGCTCAATCCGGGGTACTGGGCGGGAGACCCAGTACTTC
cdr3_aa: CASSLSSIRGTGRETQYF

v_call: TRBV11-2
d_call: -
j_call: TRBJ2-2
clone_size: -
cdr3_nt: TGTGCCCGCAGCTTTGCGGGATCGAACACCGGGCTGCTGTTTTTT
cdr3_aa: CARSFAGSNTGLLFF

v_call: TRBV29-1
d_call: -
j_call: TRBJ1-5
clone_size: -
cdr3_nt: TGCAGCGTGGGGGCCAGCGGAAGGCCAGATACGCAGCATTTT
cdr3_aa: CSVGASGRPDTQHF